Presented here are 32 T cell receptor beta chains from one specimen sequenced in a study of T cell changes during pregnancy in multiple sclerosis. Assay: immunoSEQ multiplex PCR; the TCRdb copy retains only in-frame clones and omits some. Of 90,000 to 100,000 clones in the sample, about 94% were seen once. Material: peripheral blood, obtained in the third trimester of pregnancy. These TCRs come from a female donor with multiple sclerosis, enrolled in a pregnancy study.

This chain joins TRBV7-9 and TRBJ2-7; D call uncertain. Deletions cut 4 bases from V and 2 bases from J, with 12 bases between. This CDR3 contains 14 residues. Germline V gives CDR1 SEHNR, CDR2 FQNEAQ (reference sequence). The CDR3 reads CASSSSETPYEQYF. The DNA for the CDR3 is TGTGCCAGCAGCTCCTCAGAAACCCCCTACGAGCAGTACTTC.

The CDR3 protein is CASSTFWAGNNEQFF. The CDR3 region has the DNA TGTGCCAGCAGCACTTTTTGGGCGGGGAACAATGAGCAGTTCTTC. This chain joins TRBV5-6 and TRBJ2-1; TRBD2 is a possible D gene (6 bases). Germline-derived CDR1 and CDR2 are SGHDT and YYEEEE. V lost 4 bases to trimming and J lost 5 bases, with 16 bases between them. The CDR3 loop spans 15 amino acids.

The V call is TRBV7-2, the J call TRBJ1-1; a possible D gene is TRBD1 (6 bases). This CDR3 has 13 residues. Trimming stripped 0 bases from V and 8 bases from J, with 10 bases between. The germline gives CDR1 SGHTA, CDR2 FQGNSA. Here the CDR3 DNA reads TGTGCCAGCAGCTTAGCGACAGGACGGGAAGCTTTCTTT. The encoded protein is CASSLATGREAFF.

V and J are TRBV4-1 and TRBJ1-1; 9 bases map to TRBD1. In germline, CDR1 is MGHRA, CDR2 YSYEKL. CDR3 size: 16 residues. The V and J ends lost 5 bases and 2 bases, in that order; junction bases with no gene match: 9. The chain's CDR3 is CASSTSGTGINTEAFF. The CDR3, as DNA: TGCGCCAGCAGCACCTCCGGGACAGGGATCAACACTGAAGCTTTCTTT.

The rearrangement joins TRBV19 to TRBJ1-5; D possibly corresponds to TRBD1 (6 bases). V gave up 6 bases and J gave up 4 bases, with 16 bases separating them. CDR3 length: 15 amino acids. Germline V gives CDR1 LNHDA, CDR2 SQIVND (reference sequence). Here the CDR3 reads CASRLRARGNQPQHF. In DNA, the CDR3 is TGTGCCAGTAGGTTGCGGGCCAGGGGAAATCAGCCCCAGCATTTT.

This chain links TRBV29-1 with TRBJ2-7; 14 nucleotides line up with TRBD2. The ends lost 5 bases at V and 5 bases at J; junction bases unmatched: 5. Germline loops: CDR1 SQVTM, CDR2 ANQGSEA. The CDR3 is 14 residues long. CDR3 region: CSVSTSGRAHEQYF. CDR3 nucleotides: TGCAGCGTTTCGACTAGCGGGAGGGCCCACGAGCAGTACTTC.

This rearrangement joins TRBV27 to TRBJ2-6, with 7 bases aligning to TRBD1. CDR3 length: 15 amino acids. In germline, CDR1 is MNHEY, CDR2 SMNVEV (reference sequence). Trimming at V came to 5 bases and at J to 2 bases, leaving 3 bases not matched to a gene. Here the CDR3 DNA reads TGTGCCAGCAGTCTTACAGGGGCTGGGGCCAACGTCCTGACTTTC. Its protein is CASSLTGAGANVLTF.

A note on this clone: Other DNA variants within this sample encode the same CDR3. The CDR3 nucleotides read TGTGCCAGCAGTGATAGGGGGAATCAGCCCCAGCATTTT. Translated, it gives CASSDRGNQPQHF. This rearrangement joins TRBV6-1 to TRBJ1-5; D might be TRBD1 (6 bases). V lost 3 bases and J 4 bases, leaving 7 bases between the germline ends. Germline CDR1 is MNHNS and CDR2 is SASEGT. The CDR3 sequence is 13 residues long.

The chain has TRBV28 and TRBJ1-2, with 9 nucleotides matching TRBD1. The CDR3 has 13 amino acids. The germline V gene encodes CDR1 MDHEN and CDR2 SYDVKM. Trimming took 2 bases from V and 7 from J; bases not matched to a gene: 2. The CDR3 nucleotides are TGTGCCAGCAGTTTAACAGGGGGCAGTGGCTACACCTTC. It encodes CASSLTGGSGYTF.

This clone was seen once. The V gene is TRBV7-8, the J gene TRBJ2-3; 9 bases fit TRBD2. V lost 5 bases, J lost 5 bases, and 11 bases stayed unmatched. The germline V gene encodes CDR1 SGHVS and CDR2 FQNEAQ. CDR3 length: 16 residues. CDR3 protein: CASSPPTSGYRDTQYF. The CDR3 DNA reads as TGTGCCAGCAGCCCACCGACTAGCGGCTATAGAGATACGCAGTATTTT.

The chain employs TRBV28 and TRBJ2-7; a weak D match, TRBD1 (7 bases). Germline V gene sequence: CDR1 MDHEN, CDR2 SYDVKM. Trimming removed 2 bases from V and 4 bases from J, with 12 bases in between. The CDR3 runs to 14 residues. For the CDR3, the DNA is TGTGCCAGCAGTTTAGGGCAGGGGGGATACGAGCAGTACTTC. As protein: CASSLGQGGYEQYF.

This chain connects TRBV4-1 to TRBJ2-7; a weak D match, TRBD1 (7 bases). V dropped 6 bases and J dropped 2 bases, with 11 bases sitting between them. Looked up from germline, CDR1 is MGHRA and CDR2 is YSYEKL. The CDR3 is 13 residues long. DNA of the CDR3: TGCGCCAGCAGTTCAGGGGGGACCTACGAGCAGTACTTC. Translating it yields CASSSGGTYEQYF.

This chain links TRBV14 with TRBJ2-3; TRBD1 agrees at 9 bases. The CDR3 length is 16 residues. Unmatched junction bases numbered 4, after V lost 1 base and J lost 2 bases. Germline V gives CDR1 SGHDN, CDR2 FVKESK. For the CDR3, the DNA is TGTGCCAGCAGCCAAGCGGGACAGGGTTACACAGATACGCAGTATTTT. Translated: CASSQAGQGYTDTQYF.

This sequence joins TRBV29-1 and TRBJ1-3, with D tentatively TRBD1 (6 bases). Germline lookup yields CDR1 SQVTM and CDR2 ANQGSEA. The CDR3 totals 15 residues. The V end lost 6 bases, the J end lost 4 bases, and 19 bases lay between the germline ends. The CDR3: CSVTPVRGDGNTIYF. In DNA form, the CDR3 reads TGCAGCGTAACTCCGGTCAGGGGTGACGGAAACACCATATATTTT.

This clone turned up a few times. The chain has TRBV2 and TRBJ2-7; 9 nucleotides align to TRBD1. The CDR3 runs 15 residues. The germline CDR1 and CDR2 sequences are SNHLY and FYNNEI. V lost 6 bases, J lost 1 base, and 7 bases stayed unmatched. The CDR3 here is CASRKTGGGSYEQYF. Here the CDR3 DNA reads TGTGCCAGCAGGAAGACAGGGGGAGGGTCCTACGAGCAGTACTTC.

This chain joins TRBV27 and TRBJ2-5; 11 bases match TRBD2. The CDR3 loop spans 16 amino acids. Trimming removed 5 bases from V and 3 bases from J; junction bases left unmatched: 8. The germline gives CDR1 MNHEY, CDR2 SMNVEV (reference sequence). CDR3 protein: CASSPLTSGKEETQYF. CDR3 coding DNA: TGTGCCAGCAGTCCACTGACTAGCGGGAAGGAAGAGACCCAGTACTTC.

The chain employs TRBV5-1 and TRBJ2-3; D is unresolved. Trimming pared 7 bases from V and 2 bases from J, leaving 11 bases between. CDR1 and CDR2 (germline): SGHRS, YFSETQ. CDR3 size: 13 residues. This CDR3 reads CASSETFTDTQYF. The CDR3 nucleotides are TGCGCCAGCTCCGAGACATTCACAGATACGCAGTATTTT.

The chain joins TRBV27 to TRBJ2-7, with D possibly TRBD2 on 6 matching bases. Germline V gene sequence: CDR1 MNHEY, CDR2 SMNVEV (reference sequence). V shed 0 bases and J shed 3 bases, with 12 bases lying between them. The CDR3 has 15 amino acids. The CDR3 DNA sequence: TGTGCCAGCAGTTTATCGAGGCAGGGAGGCTACGAGCAGTACTTC. This encodes CASSLSRQGGYEQYF.

V is TRBV30 and J is TRBJ2-3; D is possibly TRBD2 (5 bases). The V gene lost 2 bases and the J gene lost 2 bases, with 17 bases spanning the gap. The CDR3 sequence is 16 residues long. The germline CDR1 and CDR2 sequences are GTSNPN and SVGIG (reference sequence). CDR3 nucleotides: TGTGCCTGGAGTATACGTCGCGGGTCCCCCACAGATACGCAGTATTTT. Its protein is CAWSIRRGSPTDTQYF.

The chain has TRBV5-4 and TRBJ2-7; D is perhaps TRBD2 (5 bases). The CDR3 covers 15 residues. V dropped 5 bases and J dropped 4 bases, with 19 bases sitting between them. CDR1 and CDR2 from the germline V gene are SGHNT and YYREEE (reference sequence). The DNA for the CDR3 is TGTGCCAGCAGTACTACCCGGGGAAGTGGTTACGAGCAGTACTTC. It codes for CASSTTRGSGYEQYF.

This chain links TRBV7-6 with TRBJ2-7; the D gene is possibly TRBD1 (5 bases). V was cut by 4 bases and J by 8 bases, with 18 bases left in between. CDR1 and CDR2 from the germline V gene are SGHVS and FNYEAQ. This CDR3 contains 14 residues. The CDR3 DNA reads TGTGCCAGCAGCTCACAGACAGATATTACTAAGCAGTACTTC. Translated, it gives CASSSQTDITKQYF.

The rearrangement links TRBV28 to TRBJ2-1, with 14 nucleotides matching TRBD2. CDR1 and CDR2 (germline): MDHEN, SYDVKM. V shed 6 bases and J 8 bases; nucleotides not matched to a gene: 6. The CDR3 is 15 residues long. CDR3 region: CASSLPGLAGDEQFF. The CDR3, as DNA: TGTGCCAGCAGCCTACCGGGACTAGCGGGAGATGAGCAGTTCTTC.

V usage is TRBV5-1 and J usage is TRBJ2-3; D possibly corresponds to TRBD1 (5 bases). V lost 1 base, J lost 0 bases, and 12 bases lay in between. The germline V gene has CDR1 SGHRS and CDR2 YFSETQ. CDR3 length: 16 amino acids. The CDR3 DNA reads TGCGCCAGCAGCTTGCCCTCGGACACCAGCACAGATACGCAGTATTTT. The encoded protein is CASSLPSDTSTDTQYF.

The chain uses TRBV27 and TRBJ2-3; possible D gene TRBD2, 5 bases. This CDR3 comprises 16 residues. Trimming took off 0 bases at V and 6 bases at J, with 16 bases between the two ends. Germline V gene sequence: CDR1 MNHEY, CDR2 SMNVEV (reference sequence). The CDR3 sequence is CASSLSRTPLADTQYF. CDR3 in DNA: TGTGCCAGCAGTTTATCTCGGACCCCCTTAGCGGATACGCAGTATTTT.

The chain is built from TRBV7-2 and TRBJ2-3, with TRBD2 matching 16 bases. V lost 1 base, J lost 4 bases, and 2 bases stayed unmatched. CDR1 and CDR2 from the germline V gene are SGHTA and FQGNSA. The CDR3 spans 17 residues. Written as DNA, the CDR3 is TGTGCCAGCAGCTTAGTGGGACTAGCGGGAGGGGCAGATACGCAGTATTTT. Protein: CASSLVGLAGGADTQYF. Full variable domain (outside the CDR3, taken from reference TRBV7-2 and TRBJ2-3): GAGVSQSPSNKVTEKGKDVELRCDPISGHTALYWYRQSLGQGLEFLIYFQGNSAPDKSGLPSDRFSAERTGGSVSTLTIQRTQQEDSAVYLCASSLVGLAGGADTQYFGPGTRLTVL.

V is TRBV9 and J is TRBJ2-2, with D possibly matching TRBD1 (6 bases). Germline CDR1 is SGDLS and CDR2 is YYNGEE. This CDR3 is built from 17 residues. V lost 1 base to trimming and J lost 0 bases, with 13 bases between them. CDR3 protein: CASSVRFGTTNTGELFF. CDR3 nucleotide sequence: TGTGCCAGCAGCGTACGATTCGGGACAACGAACACCGGGGAGCTGTTTTTT.

This chain connects TRBV30 to TRBJ1-2; the D gene is possibly TRBD1 (6 bases). CDR3 size: 14 residues. V was trimmed by 4 bases and J by 1 base, leaving 13 bases between them. Germline CDR1 reads GTSNPN; CDR2 reads SVGIG (reference sequence). The CDR3: CAWIRGQVNYGYTF. The DNA for the CDR3 is TGTGCCTGGATCCGGGGACAAGTTAACTATGGCTACACCTTC.

This chain joins TRBV19 and TRBJ1-1, with 8 bases fitting TRBD1. The CDR3 spans 12 residues. The V and J ends lost 8 bases and 6 bases, in that order; junction bases with no gene match: 5. Germline V gene sequence: CDR1 LNHDA, CDR2 SQIVND (reference sequence). CDR3 loop: CASWTGRSEAFF. In DNA, the CDR3 is TGTGCCAGTTGGACAGGGCGATCTGAAGCTTTCTTT.

Worth noting for this clone: Other DNA sequences in the same sample also yield this CDR3. The chain uses TRBV4-2 and TRBJ1-5; D not resolved. V lost 0 bases, J lost 4 bases, and 4 bases lay in between. Per germline, CDR1 LGHNA and CDR2 YNFKEQ. This CDR3 is 13 amino acids long. The CDR3 nucleotides are TGTGCCAGCAGCCAAGACTCTAATCAGCCCCAGCATTTT. As protein: CASSQDSNQPQHF.

This clone appeared a few times. The chain carries TRBV6-1 and TRBJ1-2; a weak D match, TRBD1 (5 bases). The CDR3 spans 13 residues. Germline V lookup: CDR1 MNHNS, CDR2 SASEGT. Trimming stripped 1 base from V and 8 bases from J, with 11 bases between. The CDR3 DNA reads TGTGCCAGCAGTGAAGTGAGGGGAGGGGGCTACACCTTC. Encoded protein: CASSEVRGGGYTF.

The chain carries TRBV6-1 and TRBJ1-5; TRBD1 matches 10 bases. The CDR3 sequence is 18 residues long. The ends lost 4 bases at V and 0 bases at J; junction bases unmatched: 9. CDR1 MNHNS and CDR2 SASEGT come from the germline V gene. The CDR3 DNA sequence: TGTGCCAGCAGTGGCACCGGGACAGGGGTATATAGCAATCAGCCCCAGCATTTT. Its protein is CASSGTGTGVYSNQPQHF.

CDR3 bases: TGTGCCAGCAGCCGACGAGAGGGTGAGCAGTTCTTC. Residues: CASSRREGEQFF. The chain links TRBV5-4 to TRBJ2-1, with D possibly matching TRBD2 (5 bases). The CDR3 sequence is 12 residues long. Germline lookup yields CDR1 SGHNT and CDR2 YYREEE (reference sequence). V gave up 4 bases and J gave up 9 bases, with 11 bases separating them.